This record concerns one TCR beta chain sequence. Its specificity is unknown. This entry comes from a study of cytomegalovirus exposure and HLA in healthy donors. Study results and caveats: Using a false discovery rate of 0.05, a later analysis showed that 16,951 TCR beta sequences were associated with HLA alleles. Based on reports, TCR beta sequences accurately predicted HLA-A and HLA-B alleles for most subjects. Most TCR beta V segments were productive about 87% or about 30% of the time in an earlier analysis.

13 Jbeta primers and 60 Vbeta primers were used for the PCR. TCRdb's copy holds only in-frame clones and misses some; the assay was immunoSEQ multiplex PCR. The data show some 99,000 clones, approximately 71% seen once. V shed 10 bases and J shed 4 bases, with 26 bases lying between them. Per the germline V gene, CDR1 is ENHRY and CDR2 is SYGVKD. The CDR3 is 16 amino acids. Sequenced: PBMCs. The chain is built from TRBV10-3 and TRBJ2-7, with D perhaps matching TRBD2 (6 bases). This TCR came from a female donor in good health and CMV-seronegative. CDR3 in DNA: TGTGCCAGTCGACGGGTTAAAGGAGTAGCGGAGTACGAGCAGTACTTC. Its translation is CASRRVKGVAEYEQYF.